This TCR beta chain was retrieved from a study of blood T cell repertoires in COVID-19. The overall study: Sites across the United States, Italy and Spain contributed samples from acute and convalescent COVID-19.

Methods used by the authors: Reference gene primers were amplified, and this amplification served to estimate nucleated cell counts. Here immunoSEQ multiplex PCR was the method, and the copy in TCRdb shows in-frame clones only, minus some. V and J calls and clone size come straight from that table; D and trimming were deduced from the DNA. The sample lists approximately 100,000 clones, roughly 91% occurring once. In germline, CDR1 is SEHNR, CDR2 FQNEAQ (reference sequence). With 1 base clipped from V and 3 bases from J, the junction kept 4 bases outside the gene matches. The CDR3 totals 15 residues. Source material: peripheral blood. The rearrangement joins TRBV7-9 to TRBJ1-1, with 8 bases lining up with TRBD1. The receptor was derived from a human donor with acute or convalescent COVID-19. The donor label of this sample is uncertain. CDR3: CASSLVRGPDTEAFF. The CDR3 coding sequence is TGTGCCAGCAGCTTAGTCAGGGGGCCGGACACTGAAGCTTTCTTT. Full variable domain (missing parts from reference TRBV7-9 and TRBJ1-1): DTGVSQNPRHKITKRGQNVTFRCDPISEHNRLYWYRQTLGQGPEFLTYFQNEAQLEKSRLLSDRFSAERPKGSFSTLEIQRTEQGDSAMYLCASSLVRGPDTEAFFGQGTRLTVV.